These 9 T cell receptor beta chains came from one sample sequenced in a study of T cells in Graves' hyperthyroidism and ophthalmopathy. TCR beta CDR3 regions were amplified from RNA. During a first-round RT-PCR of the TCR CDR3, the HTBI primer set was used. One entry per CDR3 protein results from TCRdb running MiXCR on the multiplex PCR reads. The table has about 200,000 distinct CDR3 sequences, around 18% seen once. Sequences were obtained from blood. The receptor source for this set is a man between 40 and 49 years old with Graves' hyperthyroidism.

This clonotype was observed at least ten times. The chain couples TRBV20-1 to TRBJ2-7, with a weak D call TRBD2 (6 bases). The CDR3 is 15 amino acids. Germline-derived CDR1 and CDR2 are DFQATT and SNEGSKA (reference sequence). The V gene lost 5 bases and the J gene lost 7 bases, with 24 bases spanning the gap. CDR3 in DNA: TGCAGTGCTGGAGGGGCTGTCCGGTCGGATGGAGAGCAGTACTTC. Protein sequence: CSAGGAVRSDGEQYF.

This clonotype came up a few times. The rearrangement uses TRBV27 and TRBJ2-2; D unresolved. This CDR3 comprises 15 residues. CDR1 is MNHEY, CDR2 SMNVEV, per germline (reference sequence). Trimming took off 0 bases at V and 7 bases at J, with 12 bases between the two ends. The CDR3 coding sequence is TGTGCCAGCAGTTTATCATGGACCGCCGTCGGGGAGCTGTTTTTT. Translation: CASSLSWTAVGELFF.

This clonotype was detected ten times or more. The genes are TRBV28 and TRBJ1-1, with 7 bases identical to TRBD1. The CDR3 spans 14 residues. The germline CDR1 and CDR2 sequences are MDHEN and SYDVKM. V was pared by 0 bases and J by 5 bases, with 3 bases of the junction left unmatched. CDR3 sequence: CASSLWGQKTEAFF. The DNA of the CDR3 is TGTGCCAGCAGTTTATGGGGACAGAAAACTGAAGCTTTCTTT. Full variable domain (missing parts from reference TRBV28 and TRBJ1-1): DVKVTQSSRYLVKRTGEKVFLECVQDMDHENMFWYRQDPGLGLRLIYFSYDVKMKEKGDIPEGYSVSREKKERFSLILESASTNQTSMYLCASSLWGQKTEAFFGQGTRLTVV.

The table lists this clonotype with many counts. CDR3 coding DNA: TGTGCCATCAGTGAGTCAGCGGGGGGGTTCAATGAGCAGTTCTTC. This codes for CAISESAGGFNEQFF. The rearrangement links TRBV10-3 to TRBJ2-1; 10 nucleotides match TRBD2. The CDR3 totals 15 residues. With 0 bases clipped from V and 6 bases from J, the junction kept 2 bases outside the gene matches. CDR1 is ENHRY and CDR2 is SYGVKD in the germline V gene.

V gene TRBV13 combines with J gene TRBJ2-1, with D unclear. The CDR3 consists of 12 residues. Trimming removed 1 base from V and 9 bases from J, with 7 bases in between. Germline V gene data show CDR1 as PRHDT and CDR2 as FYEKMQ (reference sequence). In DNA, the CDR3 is TGTGCCAGCAGCTTAGTGTCCGGTGAGCAGTTCTTC. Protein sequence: CASSLVSGEQFF.

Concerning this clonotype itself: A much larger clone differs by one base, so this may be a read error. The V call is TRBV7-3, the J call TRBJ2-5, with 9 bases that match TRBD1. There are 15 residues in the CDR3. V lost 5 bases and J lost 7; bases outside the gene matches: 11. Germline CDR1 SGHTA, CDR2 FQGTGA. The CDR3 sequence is CASSPGTGIFVTQYF. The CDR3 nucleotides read TGTGCCAGCAGCCCCGGGACAGGGATCTTTGTGACCCAGTACTTC.

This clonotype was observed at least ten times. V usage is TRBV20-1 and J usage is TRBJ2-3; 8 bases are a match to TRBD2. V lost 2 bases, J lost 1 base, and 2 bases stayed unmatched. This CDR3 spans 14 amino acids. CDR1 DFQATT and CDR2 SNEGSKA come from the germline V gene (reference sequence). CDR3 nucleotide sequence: TGCAGTGCTAGAACTAGCGGAGGCACAGATACGCAGTATTTT. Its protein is CSARTSGGTDTQYF.

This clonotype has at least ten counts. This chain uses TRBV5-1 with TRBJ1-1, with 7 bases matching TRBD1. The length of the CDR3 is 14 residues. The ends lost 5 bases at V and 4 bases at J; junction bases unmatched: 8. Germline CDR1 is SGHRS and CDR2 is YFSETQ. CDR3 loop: CASRFDREVTEAFF. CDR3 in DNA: TGCGCCAGCAGGTTCGACAGGGAGGTCACTGAAGCTTTCTTT.

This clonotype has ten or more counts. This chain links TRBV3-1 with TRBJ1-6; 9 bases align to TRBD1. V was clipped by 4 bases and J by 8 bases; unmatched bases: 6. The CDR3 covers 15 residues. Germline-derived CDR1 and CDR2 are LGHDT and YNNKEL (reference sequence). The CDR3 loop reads CASSPTGGSDSPLHF. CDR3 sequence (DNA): TGTGCCAGCAGCCCGACAGGGGGGAGCGATTCACCCCTCCACTTT.